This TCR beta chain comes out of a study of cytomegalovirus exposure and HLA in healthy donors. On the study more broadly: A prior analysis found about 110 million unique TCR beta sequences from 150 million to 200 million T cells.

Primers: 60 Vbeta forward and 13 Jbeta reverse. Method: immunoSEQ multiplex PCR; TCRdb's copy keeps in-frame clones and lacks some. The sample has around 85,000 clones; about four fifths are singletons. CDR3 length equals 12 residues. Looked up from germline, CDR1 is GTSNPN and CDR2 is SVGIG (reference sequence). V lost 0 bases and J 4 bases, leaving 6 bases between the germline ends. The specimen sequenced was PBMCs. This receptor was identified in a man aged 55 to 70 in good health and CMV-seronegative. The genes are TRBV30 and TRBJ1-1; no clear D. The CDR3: CAWSVLSTEAFF. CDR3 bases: TGTGCCTGGAGTGTACTATCCACTGAAGCTTTCTTT.